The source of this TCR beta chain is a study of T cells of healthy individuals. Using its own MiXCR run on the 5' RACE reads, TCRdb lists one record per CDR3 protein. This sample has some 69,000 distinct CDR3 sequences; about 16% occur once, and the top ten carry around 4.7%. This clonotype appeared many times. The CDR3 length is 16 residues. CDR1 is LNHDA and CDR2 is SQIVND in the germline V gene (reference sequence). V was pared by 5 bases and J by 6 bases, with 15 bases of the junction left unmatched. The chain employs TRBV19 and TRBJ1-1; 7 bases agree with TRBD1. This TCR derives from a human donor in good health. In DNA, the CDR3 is TGTGCCAGTAGTCAACGAGTGGGACAGTTTCTTGCTGAAGCTTTCTTT. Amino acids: CASSQRVGQFLAEAFF. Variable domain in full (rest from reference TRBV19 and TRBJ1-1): DGGITQSPKYLFRKEGQNVTLSCEQNLNHDAMYWYRQDPGQGLRLIYYSQIVNDFQKGDIAEGYSVSREKKESFPLTVTSAQKNPTAFYLCASSQRVGQFLAEAFFGQGTRLTVV.